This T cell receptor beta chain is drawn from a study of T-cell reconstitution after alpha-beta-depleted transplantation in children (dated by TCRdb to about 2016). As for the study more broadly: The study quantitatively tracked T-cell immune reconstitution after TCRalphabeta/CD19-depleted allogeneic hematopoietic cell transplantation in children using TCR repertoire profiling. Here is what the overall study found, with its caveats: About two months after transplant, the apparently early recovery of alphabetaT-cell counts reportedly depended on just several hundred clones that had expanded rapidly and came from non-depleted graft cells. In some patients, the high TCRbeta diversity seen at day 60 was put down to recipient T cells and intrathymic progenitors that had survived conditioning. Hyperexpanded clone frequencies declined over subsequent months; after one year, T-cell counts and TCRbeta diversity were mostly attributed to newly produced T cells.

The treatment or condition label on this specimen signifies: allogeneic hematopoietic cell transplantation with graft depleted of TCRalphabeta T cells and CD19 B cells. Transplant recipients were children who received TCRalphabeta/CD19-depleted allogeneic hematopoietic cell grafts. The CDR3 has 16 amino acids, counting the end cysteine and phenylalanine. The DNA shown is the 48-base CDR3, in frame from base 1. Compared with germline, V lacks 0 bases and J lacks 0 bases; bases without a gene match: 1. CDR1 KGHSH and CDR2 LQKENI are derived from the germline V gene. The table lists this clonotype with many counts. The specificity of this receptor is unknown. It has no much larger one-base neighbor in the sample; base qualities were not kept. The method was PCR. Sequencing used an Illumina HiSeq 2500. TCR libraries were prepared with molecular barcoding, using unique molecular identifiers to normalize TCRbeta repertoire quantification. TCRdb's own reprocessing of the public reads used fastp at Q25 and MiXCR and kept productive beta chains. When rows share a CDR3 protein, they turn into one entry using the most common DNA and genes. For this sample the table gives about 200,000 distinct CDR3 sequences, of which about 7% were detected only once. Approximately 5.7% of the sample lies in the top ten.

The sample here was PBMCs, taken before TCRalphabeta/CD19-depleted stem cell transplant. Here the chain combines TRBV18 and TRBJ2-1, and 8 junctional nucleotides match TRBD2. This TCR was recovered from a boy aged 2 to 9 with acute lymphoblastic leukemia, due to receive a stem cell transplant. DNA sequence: TGTGCCAGCTCACCACCACTAGCGGACTCCTACAATGAGCAGTTCTTC. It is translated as CASSPPLADSYNEQFF.